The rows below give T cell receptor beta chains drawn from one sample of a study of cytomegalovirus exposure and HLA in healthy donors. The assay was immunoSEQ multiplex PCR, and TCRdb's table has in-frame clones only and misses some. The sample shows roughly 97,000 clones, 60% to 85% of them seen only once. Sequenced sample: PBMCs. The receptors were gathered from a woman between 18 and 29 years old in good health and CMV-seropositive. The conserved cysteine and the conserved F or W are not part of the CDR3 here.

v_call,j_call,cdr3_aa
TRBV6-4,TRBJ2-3,ASSQQGGDTQY
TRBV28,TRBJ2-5,ASSFLAQETQY
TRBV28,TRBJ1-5,ASQGKAVQPQH
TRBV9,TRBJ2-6,ASSGTGKSGANVLT
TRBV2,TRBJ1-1,ASKGTGGMNTEAF
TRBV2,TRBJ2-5,ASRTGDGQTQY
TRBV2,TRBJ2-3,ASSVQGIDTDTQY
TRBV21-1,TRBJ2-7,ASRSLRFFSYEQY
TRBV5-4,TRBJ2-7,ASSLGNRGIPSEQY
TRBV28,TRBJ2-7,ASSGYGTGSPYEQY
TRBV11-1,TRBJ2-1,ASSHRDFRQF
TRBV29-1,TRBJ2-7,SVQGAGIYEQY
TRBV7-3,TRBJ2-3,ASSLNGPRSSTDTQY
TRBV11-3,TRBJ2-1,ASWSANEQF
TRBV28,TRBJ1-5,ASSSGQGGNQPQH
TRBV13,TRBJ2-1,ASSLAGGGSYNEQF
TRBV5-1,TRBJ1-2,ASSLGYT
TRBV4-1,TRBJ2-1,ASSQETGFEQF
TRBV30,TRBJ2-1,AWISGRGIGEQF
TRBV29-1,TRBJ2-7,SVEADSGTSYEQY
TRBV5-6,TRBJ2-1,ASSWLDEQF
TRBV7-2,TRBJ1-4,ASSLRQGATNEKLF
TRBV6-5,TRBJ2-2,ASELPDTGELF
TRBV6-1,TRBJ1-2,ASSPRLNYGYT
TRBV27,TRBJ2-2,ASSLFVGTGGGGELF
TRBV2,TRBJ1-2,ARPKTGGYT
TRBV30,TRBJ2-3,AWSPGQGIADTQY